The sequence of this T cell receptor (beta chain) was determined in a study of OX40 agonist ivuxolimab in advanced cancers. The repertoire was sequenced with immunoSEQ multiplex PCR; TCRdb's copy has only in-frame clones and lacks some. The sample yields more than 65,000 clones, about 78% seen once. Germline V gene sequence: CDR1 MGHRA, CDR2 YSYEKL. The CDR3 is made up of 16 amino acids. V dropped 2 bases and J dropped 5 bases, with 18 bases sitting between them. This clone was recorded only once. Its antigen is currently unknown. Broader study findings: Clonal expansion was seen in CD4+ and CD8+ blood T cells by week 6 at 0.1 to 3.0 mg/kg. The antigen specificity of the peripheral T cells (those that were expanded) was not determined.

The starting material was CD4+ or CD8+ T cells sorted from blood, obtained in a trial of the OX40 agonist ivuxolimab. The rearrangement uses TRBV4-1 and TRBJ2-5; D may be TRBD2 (6 bases). The source is an adult with an advanced solid tumor such as melanoma, head and neck, liver or kidney cancer. CDR3: CASSQKGGALGETQYF. The CDR3 DNA follows: TGCGCCAGCAGCCAAAAAGGAGGGGCCCTAGGGGAGACCCAGTACTTC.